This TCR beta chain was obtained from a study of blood T cell repertoires in COVID-19. Overall study: Some COVID-19 samples were acute and others convalescent; all came from the United States, Italy and Spain.

Assignments of participants to cohorts depended upon their own reported clinical history. Here immunoSEQ multiplex PCR was the method, and the copy in TCRdb shows in-frame clones only, minus some. Among over 250,000 clones listed, roughly 91% were seen once. There are 12 residues in the CDR3. V lost 5 bases, J lost 4 bases, and 6 bases lay in between. In germline, CDR1 is SGHVS, CDR2 FQNEAQ. This rearrangement joins TRBV7-8 to TRBJ1-5; unclear D gene. The source is a woman aged 55 to 70 who had recovered from COVID-19. Material: PBMCs or T cells enriched from blood (not recorded which). CDR3: CASSPHNQPQHF. DNA of the CDR3: TGTGCCAGCAGCCCCCATAATCAGCCCCAGCATTTT. The variable domain in full, with the rest retrieved from reference TRBV7-8 and TRBJ1-5, is GAGVSQSPRYKVAKRGQDVALRCDPISGHVSLFWYQQALGQGPEFLTYFQNEAQLDKSGLPSDRFFAERPEGSVSTLKIQRTQQEDSAVYLCASSPHNQPQHFGDGTRLSIL.